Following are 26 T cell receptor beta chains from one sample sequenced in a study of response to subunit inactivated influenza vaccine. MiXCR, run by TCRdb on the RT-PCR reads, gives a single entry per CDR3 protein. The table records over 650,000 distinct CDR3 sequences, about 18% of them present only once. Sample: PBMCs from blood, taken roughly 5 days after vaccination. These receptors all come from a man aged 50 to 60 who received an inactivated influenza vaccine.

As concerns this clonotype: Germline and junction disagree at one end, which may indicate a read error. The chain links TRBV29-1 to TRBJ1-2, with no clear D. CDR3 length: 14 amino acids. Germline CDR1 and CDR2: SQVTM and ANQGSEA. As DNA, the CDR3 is TGCAGAGTTGTCTCTGAGGGAGCTAACTATGGCTACACCTTC. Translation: CRVVSEGANYGYTF.

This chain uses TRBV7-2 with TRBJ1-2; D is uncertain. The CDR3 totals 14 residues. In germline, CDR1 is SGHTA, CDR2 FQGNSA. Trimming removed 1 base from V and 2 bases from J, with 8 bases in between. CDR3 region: CASSLGVENYGYTF. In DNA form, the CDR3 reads TGTGCCAGCAGCTTAGGGGTCGAAAACTATGGCTACACCTTC.

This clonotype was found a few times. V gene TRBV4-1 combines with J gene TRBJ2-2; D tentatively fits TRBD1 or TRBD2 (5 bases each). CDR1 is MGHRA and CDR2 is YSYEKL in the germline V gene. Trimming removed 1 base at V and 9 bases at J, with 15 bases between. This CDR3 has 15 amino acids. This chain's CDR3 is CASSQAPGTFWELFF. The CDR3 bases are TGCGCCAGCAGCCAAGCCCCAGGGACCTTCTGGGAGCTGTTTTTT.

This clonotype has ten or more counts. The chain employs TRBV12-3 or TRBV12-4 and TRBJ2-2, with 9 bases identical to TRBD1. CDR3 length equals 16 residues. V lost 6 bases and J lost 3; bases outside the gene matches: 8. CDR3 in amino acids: CASSPQGAVDTGELFF. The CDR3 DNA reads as TGTGCCAGCAGCCCACAGGGGGCTGTGGACACCGGGGAGCTGTTTTTT.

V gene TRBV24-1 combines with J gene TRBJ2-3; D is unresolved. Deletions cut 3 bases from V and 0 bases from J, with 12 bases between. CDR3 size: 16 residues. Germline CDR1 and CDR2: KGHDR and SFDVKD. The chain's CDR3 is CATSDPGRISTDTQYF. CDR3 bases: TGTGCCACCAGTGATCCCGGACGGATCAGCACAGATACGCAGTATTTT.

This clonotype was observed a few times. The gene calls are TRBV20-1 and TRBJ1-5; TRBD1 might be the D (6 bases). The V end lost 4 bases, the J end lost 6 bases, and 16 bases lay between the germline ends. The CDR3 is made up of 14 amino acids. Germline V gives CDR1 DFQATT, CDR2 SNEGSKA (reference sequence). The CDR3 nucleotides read TGCAGTGCTACAGGGGCGGGATGGAGTCAGCCCCAGCATTTT. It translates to CSATGAGWSQPQHF.

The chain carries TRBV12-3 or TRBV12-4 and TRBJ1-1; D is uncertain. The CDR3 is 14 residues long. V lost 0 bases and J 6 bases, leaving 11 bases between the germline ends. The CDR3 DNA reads TGTGCCAGCAGTTTAGCCGCTCGGCGGGCTGAAGCTTTCTTT. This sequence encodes CASSLAARRAEAFF.

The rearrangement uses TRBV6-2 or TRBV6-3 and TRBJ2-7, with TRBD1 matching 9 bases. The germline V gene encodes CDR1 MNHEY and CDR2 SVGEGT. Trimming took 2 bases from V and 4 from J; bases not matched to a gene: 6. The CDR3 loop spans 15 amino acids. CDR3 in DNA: TGTGCCAGCAGTTACCCGCCGGGACAGGGTTACGAGCAGTACTTC. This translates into CASSYPPGQGYEQYF.

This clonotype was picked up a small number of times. CDR3 coding DNA: TGTGCCTGGAGTTGGCGTAGGCCTGGGGCCAACGTCCTGACTTTC. As protein: CAWSWRRPGANVLTF. This chain links TRBV30 with TRBJ2-6; D not certain. CDR1 GTSNPN and CDR2 SVGIG come from the germline V gene (reference sequence). This CDR3 contains 15 residues. V was cut by 2 bases and J by 2 bases, with 10 bases left in between.

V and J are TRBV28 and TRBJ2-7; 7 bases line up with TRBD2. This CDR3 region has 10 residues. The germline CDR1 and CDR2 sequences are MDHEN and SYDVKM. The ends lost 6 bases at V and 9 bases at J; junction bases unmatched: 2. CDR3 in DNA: TGTGCCAGCAGGCCGGGGGGGCAGTACTTC. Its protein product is CASRPGGQYF.

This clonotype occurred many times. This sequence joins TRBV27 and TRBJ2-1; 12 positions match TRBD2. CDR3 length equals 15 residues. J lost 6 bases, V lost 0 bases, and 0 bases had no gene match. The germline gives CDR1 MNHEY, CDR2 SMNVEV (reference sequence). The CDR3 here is CASSLSLAGGNEQFF. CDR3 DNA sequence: TGTGCCAGCAGTTTATCACTAGCGGGAGGCAATGAGCAGTTCTTC.

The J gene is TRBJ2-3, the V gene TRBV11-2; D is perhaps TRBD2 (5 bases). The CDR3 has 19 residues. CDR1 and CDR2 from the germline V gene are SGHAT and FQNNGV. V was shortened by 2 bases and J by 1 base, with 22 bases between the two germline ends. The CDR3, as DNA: TGTGCCAGCAGCTTAAGTTGGTGGGGAGCAGGACGTGGCACAGATACGCAGTATTTT. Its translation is CASSLSWWGAGRGTDTQYF.

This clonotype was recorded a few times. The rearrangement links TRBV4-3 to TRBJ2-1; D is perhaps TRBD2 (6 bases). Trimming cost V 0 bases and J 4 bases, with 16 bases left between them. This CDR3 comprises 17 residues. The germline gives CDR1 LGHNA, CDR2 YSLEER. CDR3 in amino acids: CASSQDVAGSIYNEQFF. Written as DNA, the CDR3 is TGCGCCAGCAGCCAAGATGTGGCCGGGAGTATATACAATGAGCAGTTCTTC.

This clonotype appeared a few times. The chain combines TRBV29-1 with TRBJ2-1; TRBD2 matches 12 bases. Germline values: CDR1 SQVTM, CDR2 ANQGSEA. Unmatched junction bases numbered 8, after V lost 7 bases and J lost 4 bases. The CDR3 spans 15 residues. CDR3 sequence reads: CSAGGLAGSYNEQFF. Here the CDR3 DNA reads TGCAGCGCCGGAGGACTAGCGGGGAGTTACAATGAGCAGTTCTTC.

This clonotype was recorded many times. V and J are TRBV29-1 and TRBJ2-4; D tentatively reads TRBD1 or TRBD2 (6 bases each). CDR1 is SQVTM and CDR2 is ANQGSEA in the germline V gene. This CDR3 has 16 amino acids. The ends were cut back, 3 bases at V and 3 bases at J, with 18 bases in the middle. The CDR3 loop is CSVDGGQGAGKNIQYF. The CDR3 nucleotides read TGCAGCGTTGATGGGGGGCAAGGGGCCGGCAAAAACATTCAGTACTTC.

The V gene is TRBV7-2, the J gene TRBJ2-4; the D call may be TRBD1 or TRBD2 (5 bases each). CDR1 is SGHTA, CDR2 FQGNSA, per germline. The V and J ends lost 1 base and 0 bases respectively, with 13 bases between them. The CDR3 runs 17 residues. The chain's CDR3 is CASSLVSLGVAKNIQYF. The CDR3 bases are TGTGCCAGCAGCTTAGTTTCCCTGGGGGTAGCCAAAAACATTCAGTACTTC.

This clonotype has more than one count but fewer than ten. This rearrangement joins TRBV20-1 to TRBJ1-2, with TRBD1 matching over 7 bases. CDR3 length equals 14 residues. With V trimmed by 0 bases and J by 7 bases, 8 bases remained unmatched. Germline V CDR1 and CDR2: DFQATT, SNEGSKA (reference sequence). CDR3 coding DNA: TGCAGTGCTAGAGATTCCAGGGGGATAGTTGGCTACACCTTC. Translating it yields CSARDSRGIVGYTF.

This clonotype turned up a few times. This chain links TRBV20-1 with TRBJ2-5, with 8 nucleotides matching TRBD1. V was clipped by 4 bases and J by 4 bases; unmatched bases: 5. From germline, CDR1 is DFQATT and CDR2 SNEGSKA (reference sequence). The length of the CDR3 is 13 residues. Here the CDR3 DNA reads TGCAGTGCTAACCAGGGGGCTGGAGAGACCCAGTACTTC. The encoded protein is CSANQGAGETQYF.

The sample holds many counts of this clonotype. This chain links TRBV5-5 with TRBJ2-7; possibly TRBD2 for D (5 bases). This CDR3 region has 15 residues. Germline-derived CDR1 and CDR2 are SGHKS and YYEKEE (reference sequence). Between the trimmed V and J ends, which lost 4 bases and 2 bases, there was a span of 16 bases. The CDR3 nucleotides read TGTGCCAGCAGCGCCGCTGTTGGGGAGCCCTACGAGCAGTACTTC. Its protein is CASSAAVGEPYEQYF.

The CDR3 loop reads CASSYRHGLAGVPETQYF. Here the CDR3 DNA reads TGTGCCAGCAGCTATCGGCACGGACTAGCGGGAGTTCCGGAGACCCAGTACTTC. The chain employs TRBV21-1 and TRBJ2-5; the D call of TRBD2 is as the table states it, not checked on the DNA. TRBV21-1 is annotated as a pseudogene. This CDR3 is 18 amino acids long.

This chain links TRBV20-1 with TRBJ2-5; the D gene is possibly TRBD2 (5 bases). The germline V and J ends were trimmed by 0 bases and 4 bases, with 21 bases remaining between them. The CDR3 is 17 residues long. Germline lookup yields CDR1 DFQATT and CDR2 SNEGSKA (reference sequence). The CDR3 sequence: CSARDDVRASTRETQYF. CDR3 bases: TGCAGTGCTAGAGACGATGTGCGGGCATCCACAAGAGAGACCCAGTACTTC.

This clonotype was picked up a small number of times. The CDR3 is CASSPTQGFQETQYF. The CDR3 DNA reads as TGTGCCAGCAGTCCCACCCAGGGATTTCAAGAGACCCAGTACTTC. This chain joins TRBV11-2 and TRBJ2-5; tentatively, D is TRBD1 (5 bases). CDR3 length: 15 residues. The ends were cut back, 6 bases at V and 2 bases at J, with 16 bases in the middle. Germline loops: CDR1 SGHAT, CDR2 FQNNGV.

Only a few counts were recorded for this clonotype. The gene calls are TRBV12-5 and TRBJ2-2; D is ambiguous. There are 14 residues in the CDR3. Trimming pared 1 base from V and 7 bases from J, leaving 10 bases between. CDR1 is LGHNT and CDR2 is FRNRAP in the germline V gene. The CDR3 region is CASGLGNRVGELFF. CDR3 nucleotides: TGTGCTAGTGGTTTGGGGAACCGGGTCGGGGAGCTGTTTTTT.

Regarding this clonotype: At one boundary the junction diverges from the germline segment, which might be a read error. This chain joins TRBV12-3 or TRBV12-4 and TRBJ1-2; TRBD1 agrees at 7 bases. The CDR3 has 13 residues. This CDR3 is CASSLFGDSGTAF. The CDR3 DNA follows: TGTGCCAGCAGTTTATTTGGGGACAGTGGAACGGCCTTC.

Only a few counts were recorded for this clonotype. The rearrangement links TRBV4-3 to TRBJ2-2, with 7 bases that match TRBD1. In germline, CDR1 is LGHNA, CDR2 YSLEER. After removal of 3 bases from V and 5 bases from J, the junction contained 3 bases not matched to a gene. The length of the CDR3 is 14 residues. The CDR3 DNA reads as TGCGCCAGCAGCCAGACACAGGGGACCGGGGAGCTGTTTTTT. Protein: CASSQTQGTGELFF.

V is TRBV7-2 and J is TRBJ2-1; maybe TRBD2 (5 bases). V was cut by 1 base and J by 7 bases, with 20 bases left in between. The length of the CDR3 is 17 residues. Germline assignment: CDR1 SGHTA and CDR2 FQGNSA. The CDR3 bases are TGTGCCAGCAGCTTAGTAAGGACTCTGCTAAGATCAAATGAGCAGTTCTTC. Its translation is CASSLVRTLLRSNEQFF.